This T cell receptor beta chain derives from a study of OX40 agonist ivuxolimab in advanced cancers. Whole-study context: The diagnoses of dose-escalation patients were hepatocellular carcinoma, melanoma, renal cell or head and neck cancer. Mean age approximately 66 years, range about 20 to 79; roughly 80% male. Past anti-PD-1, anti-PD-L1 or anti-CTLA-4 therapy was accepted, and roughly 42% had received some.

At cycle 4 day 1, cycle 7 day 1, and baseline, blood was sampled. The data were produced by immunoSEQ multiplex PCR, yet TCRdb's version contains in-frame clones alone and is incomplete. The profile shows 70,000 to 95,000 clones, approximately 94% of them singletons. V was pared by 7 bases and J by 4 bases, with 6 bases of the junction left unmatched. Germline CDR1 is LNHDA and CDR2 is SQIVND (reference sequence). There are 14 residues in the CDR3. The gene calls are TRBV19 and TRBJ2-1, with 8 nucleotides matching TRBD1. The clonotype comes from an adult with an advanced solid tumor such as melanoma, head and neck, liver or kidney cancer. Sample: CD4+ or CD8+ T cells sorted from blood, taken in a trial of the OX40 agonist ivuxolimab. CDR3 nucleotides: TGTGCCAGTACTCCGGGACAGGTTTACAATGAGCAGTTCTTC. This sequence encodes CASTPGQVYNEQFF.